The source of this T cell receptor beta chain is a study of blood T cell repertoires in COVID-19. The wider study: COVID-19 samples from acute and convalescent phases originated in the United States, Italy and Spain. Sources were T cells, B-cell-depleted T cells, or PBMCs; the material itself was cDNA or gDNA.

TCRdb's table, derived via immunoSEQ multiplex PCR, lists solely in-frame clones and lacks some. This repertoire shows around 82,000 clones, 75% to 90% found once; its top ten account for 10% to 15%. V shed 6 bases and J shed 1 base, with 16 bases lying between them. The CDR3 extends over 15 amino acids. The V gene's germline CDR1 is PRHDT and CDR2 FYEKMQ (reference sequence). The J gene is TRBJ2-7, the V gene TRBV13, with a tentative D call TRBD1 (6 bases). The sequenced sample was peripheral blood. The clonotype was recovered from a man in his 70s with active or convalescent COVID-19. The CDR3 region is CASSSAQGISYEQYF. CDR3 DNA sequence: TGTGCCAGCAGTTCCGCTCAGGGGATTTCCTACGAGCAGTACTTC.